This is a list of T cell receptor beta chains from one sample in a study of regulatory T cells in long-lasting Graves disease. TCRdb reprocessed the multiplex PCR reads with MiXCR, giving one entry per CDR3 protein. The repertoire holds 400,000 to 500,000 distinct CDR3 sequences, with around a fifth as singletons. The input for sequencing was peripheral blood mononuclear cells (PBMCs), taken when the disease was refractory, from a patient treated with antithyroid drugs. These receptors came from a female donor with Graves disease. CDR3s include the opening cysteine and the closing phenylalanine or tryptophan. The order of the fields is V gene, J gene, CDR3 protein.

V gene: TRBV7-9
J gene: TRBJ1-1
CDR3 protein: CASSSYGEIDTEAFF

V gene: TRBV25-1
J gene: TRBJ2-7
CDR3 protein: CASSTLQGTSESNEQYF

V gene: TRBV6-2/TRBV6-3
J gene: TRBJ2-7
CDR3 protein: CASSYATGTGIYEQYF

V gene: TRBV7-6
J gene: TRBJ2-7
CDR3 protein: CASSLRSHGTGINEQYF

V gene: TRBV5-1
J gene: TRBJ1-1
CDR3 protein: CASSLRVSHTEAFF

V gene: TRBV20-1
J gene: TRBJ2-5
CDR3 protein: CSASRVEGGDRYQETQYF

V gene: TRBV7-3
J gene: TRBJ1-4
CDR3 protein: CASSLTGTALVEKLFF

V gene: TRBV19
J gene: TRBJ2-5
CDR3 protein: CASSIELADGETQYF

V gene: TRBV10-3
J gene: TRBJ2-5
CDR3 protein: CAISRSSSQETQYF

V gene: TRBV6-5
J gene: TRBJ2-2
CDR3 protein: CASSYPVNTGELFF

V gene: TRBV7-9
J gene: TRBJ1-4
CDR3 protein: CASGSGWEKLFF

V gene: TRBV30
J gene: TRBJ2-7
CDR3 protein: CAWSIIGTVLEQYF

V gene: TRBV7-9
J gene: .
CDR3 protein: CASSLEAGPLPYEQYF

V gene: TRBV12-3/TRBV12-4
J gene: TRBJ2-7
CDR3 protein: CASSPRESYEQYF

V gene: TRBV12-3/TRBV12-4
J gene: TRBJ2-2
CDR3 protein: CASSLVWTGGNTGELFF

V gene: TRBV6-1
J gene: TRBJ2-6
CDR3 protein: CASRSTGARSGANVLTF

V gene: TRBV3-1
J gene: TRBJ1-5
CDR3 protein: CAPGSLNQPQHF

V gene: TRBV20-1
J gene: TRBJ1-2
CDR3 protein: CSANGGRGEKGYTF

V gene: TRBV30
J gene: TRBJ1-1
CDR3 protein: CAWRKYTEAFF

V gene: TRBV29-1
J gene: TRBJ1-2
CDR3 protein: CSVSEFPGAALSYGYTF

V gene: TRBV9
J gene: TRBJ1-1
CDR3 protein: CASSMSPSDTEAFF

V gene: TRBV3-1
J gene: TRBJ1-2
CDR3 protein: CASSQSAPDGYTF

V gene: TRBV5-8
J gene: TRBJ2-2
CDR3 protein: CASSLRFGGELFF

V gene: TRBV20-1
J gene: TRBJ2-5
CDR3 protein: CSAFQETQYF

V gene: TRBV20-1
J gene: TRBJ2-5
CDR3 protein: CSARGTRKLETQYF

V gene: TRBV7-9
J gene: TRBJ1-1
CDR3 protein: CASGQGSTEAFF

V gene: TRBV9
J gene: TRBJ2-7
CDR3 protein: CASSGGDGDVYEQYF

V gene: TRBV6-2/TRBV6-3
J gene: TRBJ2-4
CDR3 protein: CASSLTSGSGTKNIQYF

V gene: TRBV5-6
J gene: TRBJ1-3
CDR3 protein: CASSFEGGRSGNTIYF

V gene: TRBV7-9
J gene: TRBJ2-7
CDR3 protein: CASTQDRGVYEQYF

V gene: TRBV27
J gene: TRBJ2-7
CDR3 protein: CASSRRASPISYEQYF

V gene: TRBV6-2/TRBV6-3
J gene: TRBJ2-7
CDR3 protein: CASSYERRTYEQYF

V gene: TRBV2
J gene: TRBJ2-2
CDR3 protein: CASSIQGANTGELFF

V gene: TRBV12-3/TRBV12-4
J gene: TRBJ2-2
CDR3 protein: CASTQRGGNTGELFF

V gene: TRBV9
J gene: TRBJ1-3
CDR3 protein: CASSADPAGAGNTIYF

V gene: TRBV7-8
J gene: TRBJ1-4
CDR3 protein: CASSAGTGHNEKLFF

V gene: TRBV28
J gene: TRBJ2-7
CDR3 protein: CASSPHSGRAKQYF

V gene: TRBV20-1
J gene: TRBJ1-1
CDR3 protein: CSALRPPLAEAFF

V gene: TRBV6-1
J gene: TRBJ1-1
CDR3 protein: CASWSERMNTEAFF